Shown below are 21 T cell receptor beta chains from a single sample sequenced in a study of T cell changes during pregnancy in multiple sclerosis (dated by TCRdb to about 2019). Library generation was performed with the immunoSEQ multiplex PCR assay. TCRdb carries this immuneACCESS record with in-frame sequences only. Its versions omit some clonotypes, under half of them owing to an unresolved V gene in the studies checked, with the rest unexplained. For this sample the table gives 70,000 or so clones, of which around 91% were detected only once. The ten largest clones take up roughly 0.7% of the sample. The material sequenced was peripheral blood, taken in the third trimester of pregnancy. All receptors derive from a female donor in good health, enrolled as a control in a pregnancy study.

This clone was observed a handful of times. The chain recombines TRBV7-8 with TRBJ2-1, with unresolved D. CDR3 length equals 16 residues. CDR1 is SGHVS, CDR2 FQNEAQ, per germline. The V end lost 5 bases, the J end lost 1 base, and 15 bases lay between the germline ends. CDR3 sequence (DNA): TGTGCCAGCAGCCGCCCGCCGGGTTCGTCCTACAATGAGCAGTTCTTC. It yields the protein CASSRPPGSSYNEQFF. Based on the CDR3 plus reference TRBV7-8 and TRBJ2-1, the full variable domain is GAGVSQSPRYKVAKRGQDVALRCDPISGHVSLFWYQQALGQGPEFLTYFQNEAQLDKSGLPSDRFFAERPEGSVSTLKIQRTQQEDSAVYLCASSRPPGSSYNEQFFGPGTRLTVL.

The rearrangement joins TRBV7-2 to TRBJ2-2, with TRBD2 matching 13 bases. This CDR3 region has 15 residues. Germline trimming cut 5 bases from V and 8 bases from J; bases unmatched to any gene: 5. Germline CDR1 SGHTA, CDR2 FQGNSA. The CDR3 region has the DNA TGTGCCAGCAGCCGGGGACTAGCGGGACGGGGGGAGCTGTTTTTT. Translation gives CASSRGLAGRGELFF.

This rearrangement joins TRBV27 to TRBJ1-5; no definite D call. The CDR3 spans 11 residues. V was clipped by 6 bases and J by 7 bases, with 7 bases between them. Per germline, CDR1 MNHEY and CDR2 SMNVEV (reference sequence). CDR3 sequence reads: CASSAGQPQHF. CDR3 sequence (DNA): TGTGCCAGCAGCGCGGGCCAGCCCCAGCATTTT.

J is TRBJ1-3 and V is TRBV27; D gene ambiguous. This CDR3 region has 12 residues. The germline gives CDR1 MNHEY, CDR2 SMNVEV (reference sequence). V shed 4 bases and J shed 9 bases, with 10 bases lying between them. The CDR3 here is CASSSPAGTIYF. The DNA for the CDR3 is TGTGCCAGCAGTTCCCCCGCGGGCACCATATATTTT.

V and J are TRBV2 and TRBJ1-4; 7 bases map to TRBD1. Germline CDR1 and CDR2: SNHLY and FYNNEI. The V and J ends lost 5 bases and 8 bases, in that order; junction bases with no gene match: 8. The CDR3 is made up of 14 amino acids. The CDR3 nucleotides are TGTGCCAGCAGTCTCATGACAGGGAGAGAAAAACTGTTTTTT. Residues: CASSLMTGREKLFF.

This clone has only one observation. In nucleotides, the CDR3 is TGTGCCAGTAGTACCAACAGGGGCCGGGGTGAAAAACTGTTTTTT. This encodes CASSTNRGRGEKLFF. The rearrangement links TRBV19 to TRBJ1-4, with TRBD1 identical over 7 bases. CDR3 length: 15 amino acids. Germline lookup yields CDR1 LNHDA and CDR2 SQIVND (reference sequence). With V trimmed by 4 bases and J by 7 bases, 9 bases remained unmatched.

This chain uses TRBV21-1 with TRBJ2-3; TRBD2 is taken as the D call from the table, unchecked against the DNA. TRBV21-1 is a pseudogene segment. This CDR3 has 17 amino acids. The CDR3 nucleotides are TGTGCCAGCAGCCTCGGGGAGCTGCGGGAGTCAACAGATACGCAGTATTTT. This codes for CASSLGELRESTDTQYF.

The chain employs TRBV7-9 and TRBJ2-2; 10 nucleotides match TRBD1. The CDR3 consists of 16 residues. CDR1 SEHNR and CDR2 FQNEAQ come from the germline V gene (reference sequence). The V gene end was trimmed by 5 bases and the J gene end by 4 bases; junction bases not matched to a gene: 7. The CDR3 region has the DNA TGTGCCAGCAGCAACCGGGACAGGGGACGCACCGGGGAGCTGTTTTTT. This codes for CASSNRDRGRTGELFF.

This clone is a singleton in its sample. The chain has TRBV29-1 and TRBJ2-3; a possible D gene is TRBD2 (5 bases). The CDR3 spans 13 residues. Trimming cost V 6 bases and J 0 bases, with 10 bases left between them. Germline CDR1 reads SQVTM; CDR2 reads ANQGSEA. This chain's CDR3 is CSVRGSSTDTQYF. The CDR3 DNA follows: TGCAGCGTGAGAGGGTCTAGCACAGATACGCAGTATTTT.

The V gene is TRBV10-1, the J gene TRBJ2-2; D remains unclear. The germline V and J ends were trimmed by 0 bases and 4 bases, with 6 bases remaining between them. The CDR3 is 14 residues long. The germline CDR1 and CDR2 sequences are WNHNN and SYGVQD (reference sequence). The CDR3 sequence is CASSESMATGELFF. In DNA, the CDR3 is TGCGCCAGCAGTGAGTCGATGGCCACCGGGGAGCTGTTTTTT.

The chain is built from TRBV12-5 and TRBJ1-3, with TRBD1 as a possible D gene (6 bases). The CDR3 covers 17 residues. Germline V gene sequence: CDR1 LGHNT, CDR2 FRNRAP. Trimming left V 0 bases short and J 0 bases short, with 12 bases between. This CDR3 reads CASGLVLGGSSGNTIYF. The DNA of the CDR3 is TGTGCTAGTGGTTTGGTACTAGGGGGTTCCTCTGGAAACACCATATATTTT.

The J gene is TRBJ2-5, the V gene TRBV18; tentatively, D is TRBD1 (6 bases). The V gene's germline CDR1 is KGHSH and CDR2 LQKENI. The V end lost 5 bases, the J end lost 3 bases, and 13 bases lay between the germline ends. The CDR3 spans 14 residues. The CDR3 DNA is TGTGCCAGCTCAACGTCAACAGGGAAAGAGACCCAGTACTTC. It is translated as CASSTSTGKETQYF. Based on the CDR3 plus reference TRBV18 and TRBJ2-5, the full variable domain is NAGVMQNPRHLVRRRGQEARLRCSPMKGHSHVYWYRQLPEEGLKFMVYLQKENIIDESGMPKERFSAEFPKEGPSILRIQQVVRGDSAAYFCASSTSTGKETQYFGPGTRLLVL.

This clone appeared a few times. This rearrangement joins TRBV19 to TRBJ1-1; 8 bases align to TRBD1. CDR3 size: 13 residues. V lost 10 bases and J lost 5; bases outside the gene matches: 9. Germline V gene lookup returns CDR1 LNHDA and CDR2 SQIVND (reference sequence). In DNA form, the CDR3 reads TGTGCCACTGATGACAGGGGAGGGACTGAAGCTTTCTTT. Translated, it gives CATDDRGGTEAFF. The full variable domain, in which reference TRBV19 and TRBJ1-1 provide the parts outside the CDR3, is DGGITQSPKYLFRKEGQNVTLSCEQNLNHDAMYWYRQDPGQGLRLIYYSQIVNDFQKGDIAEGYSVSREKKESFPLTVTSAQKNPTAFYLCATDDRGGTEAFFGQGTRLTVV.

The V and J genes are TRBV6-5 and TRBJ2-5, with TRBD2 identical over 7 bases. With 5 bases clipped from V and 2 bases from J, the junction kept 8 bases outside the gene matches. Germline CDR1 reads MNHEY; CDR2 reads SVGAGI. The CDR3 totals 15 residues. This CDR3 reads CASSHLAEGQETQYF. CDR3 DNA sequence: TGTGCCAGCAGTCACCTAGCGGAGGGACAAGAGACCCAGTACTTC.

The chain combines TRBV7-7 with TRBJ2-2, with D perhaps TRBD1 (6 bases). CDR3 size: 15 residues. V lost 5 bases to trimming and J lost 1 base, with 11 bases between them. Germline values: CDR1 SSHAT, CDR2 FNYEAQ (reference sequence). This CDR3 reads CASSPRTENTGELFF. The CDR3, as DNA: TGTGCCAGCAGCCCTCGGACAGAGAACACCGGGGAGCTGTTTTTT.

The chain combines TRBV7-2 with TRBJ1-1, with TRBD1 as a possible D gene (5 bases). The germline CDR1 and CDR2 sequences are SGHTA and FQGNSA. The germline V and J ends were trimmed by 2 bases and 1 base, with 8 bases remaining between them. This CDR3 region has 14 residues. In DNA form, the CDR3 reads TGTGCCAGCAGCTTATACCAGGGGAACACTGAAGCTTTCTTT. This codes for CASSLYQGNTEAFF.

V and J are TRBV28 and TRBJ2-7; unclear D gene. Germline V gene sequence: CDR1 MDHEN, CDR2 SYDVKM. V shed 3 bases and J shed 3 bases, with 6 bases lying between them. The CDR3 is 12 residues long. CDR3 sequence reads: CASSLASYEQYF. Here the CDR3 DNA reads TGTGCCAGCAGTTTGGCCAGCTACGAGCAGTACTTC.

In DNA, the CDR3 is TGTGCCAGCAGTTTGAGTAGCAATCAGCCCCAGCATTTT. It specifies CASSLSSNQPQHF. The chain employs TRBV27 and TRBJ1-5; D unclear. The CDR3 totals 13 residues. From germline, CDR1 is MNHEY and CDR2 SMNVEV (reference sequence). Trimming cost V 3 bases and J 0 bases, with 3 bases left between them.

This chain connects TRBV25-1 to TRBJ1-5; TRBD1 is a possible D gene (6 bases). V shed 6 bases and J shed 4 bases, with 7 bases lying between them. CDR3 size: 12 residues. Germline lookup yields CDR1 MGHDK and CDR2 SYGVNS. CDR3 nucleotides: TGTGCCAGCAGGGGACAAAATCAGCCCCAGCATTTT. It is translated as CASRGQNQPQHF.

CDR3 in DNA: TGTGCCAGTAGTATTCAGGACAGGGGGGATTCACCCCTCCACTTT. Protein product: CASSIQDRGDSPLHF. The chain couples TRBV19 to TRBJ1-6, with 10 bases aligning to TRBD1. The J segment lost 8 bases and the V segment lost 3 bases, leaving 4 bases of the junction unmatched. CDR1 LNHDA and CDR2 SQIVND come from the germline V gene (reference sequence). There are 15 residues in the CDR3.

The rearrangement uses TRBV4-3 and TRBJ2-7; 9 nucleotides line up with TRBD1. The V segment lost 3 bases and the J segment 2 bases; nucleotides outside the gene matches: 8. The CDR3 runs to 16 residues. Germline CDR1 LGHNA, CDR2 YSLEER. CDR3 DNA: TGCGCCAGCAGCCAGGAAGGACAGGGGTACCCCTACGAGCAGTACTTC. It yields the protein CASSQEGQGYPYEQYF.